Each of the 22 T cell receptor beta chains below was sequenced from the same sample in a study of blood T cell repertoires in COVID-19. Assay used: immunoSEQ multiplex PCR; TCRdb lists only in-frame clones, some missing. The profile covers some 200,000 clones, with about 90% appearing a single time and about 22% taken by the ten largest. Source material: peripheral blood. The origin of the receptors is a man in his 60s with active or convalescent COVID-19.

This chain joins TRBV24-1 and TRBJ2-3, with 11 nucleotides matching TRBD1. The CDR3 is 19 amino acids. V gave up 5 bases and J gave up 5 bases; unmatched junction bases: 17. From germline, CDR1 is KGHDR and CDR2 SFDVKD. CDR3: CATSASDRGRDFKGDTQYF. The CDR3 DNA reads as TGTGCCACCAGTGCCTCGGACAGGGGGCGCGACTTTAAGGGAGATACGCAGTATTTT.

This chain connects TRBV19 to TRBJ2-6; the D is unclear. V was shortened by 0 bases and J by 0 bases, with 6 bases between the two germline ends. CDR1 is LNHDA and CDR2 is SQIVND in the germline V gene (reference sequence). The CDR3 is made up of 16 amino acids. CDR3 DNA sequence: TGTGCCAGTAGTATAGATCTGAGCTCTGGGGCCAACGTCCTGACTTTC. Protein product: CASSIDLSSGANVLTF.

The V call is TRBV4-1, the J call TRBJ2-7, with D perhaps matching TRBD1 (6 bases). This CDR3 spans 15 amino acids. Germline V CDR1 and CDR2: MGHRA, YSYEKL. V shed 2 bases and J shed 0 bases, with 11 bases lying between them. The CDR3 DNA reads as TGCGCCAGCAGCCAAAGACAGGAGAACTCCTACGAGCAGTACTTC. This codes for CASSQRQENSYEQYF.

The chain links TRBV30 to TRBJ2-1, with TRBD2 matching over 8 bases. Trimming took 4 bases from V and 3 from J; bases not matched to a gene: 11. Germline V CDR1 and CDR2: GTSNPN, SVGIG (reference sequence). CDR3 length equals 16 residues. CDR3 region: CAWILELAVNYNEQFF. The CDR3 bases are TGTGCCTGGATCCTCGAACTAGCGGTGAACTACAATGAGCAGTTCTTC.

V gene TRBV29-1 combines with J gene TRBJ1-4; 7 bases map to TRBD1. The germline gives CDR1 SQVTM, CDR2 ANQGSEA. Losses at the gene ends were 6 bases for V and 7 bases for J; bases not matched to a gene: 5. The CDR3 sequence is 12 residues long. In DNA form, the CDR3 reads TGCAGCGTGTCGACAGGGTCTGAAAAACTGTTTTTT. Amino acid sequence: CSVSTGSEKLFF.

The rearrangement joins TRBV28 to TRBJ2-7, with 11 nucleotides matching TRBD1. Per the germline V gene, CDR1 is MDHEN and CDR2 is SYDVKM. The CDR3 is made up of 15 amino acids. J gave up 7 bases and V 6 bases, and 11 bases lay outside the gene matches. The CDR3 here is CASSGGTGGQREQYF. In DNA form, the CDR3 reads TGTGCCAGCAGCGGAGGGACAGGGGGGCAGAGGGAGCAGTACTTC.

This chain joins TRBV7-2 and TRBJ1-2, with D uncertain. The length of the CDR3 is 15 residues. Germline CDR1 SGHTA, CDR2 FQGNSA. V lost 3 bases and J lost 1, with 12 bases in between. The CDR3 DNA follows: TGTGCCAGCAGCTTTAAGCTTCGGGTTAACTATGGCTACACCTTC. Its protein is CASSFKLRVNYGYTF.

The rearrangement joins TRBV24-1 to TRBJ2-1; TRBD2 aligns across 12 bases. The CDR3 sequence is 15 residues long. The V and J ends lost 3 bases and 9 bases, in that order; junction bases with no gene match: 5. The germline gives CDR1 KGHDR, CDR2 SFDVKD. Here the CDR3 reads CATSDRTSGVGEQFF. The CDR3 nucleotides read TGTGCCACCAGTGATAGGACTAGCGGGGTGGGTGAGCAGTTCTTC.

The chain is built from TRBV13 and TRBJ1-1; possible D gene TRBD1, 5 bases. Trimming removed 5 bases from V and 11 bases from J, with 15 bases in between. The CDR3 has 12 residues. Germline V lookup: CDR1 PRHDT, CDR2 FYEKMQ (reference sequence). In DNA form, the CDR3 reads TGTGCCAGCAGCCAATCCCCGGGGGGGGCTTTCTTT. Its protein product is CASSQSPGGAFF.

CDR3 protein: CATSKISSYEQYF. The CDR3 coding sequence is TGTGCCACCAGTAAGATCAGCTCCTACGAGCAGTACTTC. The chain couples TRBV24-1 to TRBJ2-7, with unresolved D. The V and J ends lost 6 bases and 0 bases respectively, with 8 bases between them. The CDR3 runs to 13 residues. CDR1 and CDR2 from the germline V gene are KGHDR and SFDVKD.

The chain links TRBV7-9 to TRBJ2-2, with TRBD1 matching over 11 bases. From germline, CDR1 is SEHNR and CDR2 FQNEAQ (reference sequence). With 8 bases clipped from V and 6 bases from J, the junction kept 5 bases outside the gene matches. CDR3 length: 14 amino acids. CDR3 in DNA: TGTGCCAGCGCATGGGACAGGGGGGCCGGGGAGCTGTTTTTT. Amino acid sequence: CASAWDRGAGELFF.

The chain uses TRBV18 and TRBJ2-5; 7 nucleotides agree with TRBD1. The ends lost 5 bases at V and 1 base at J; junction bases unmatched: 4. This CDR3 is built from 14 residues. Germline CDR1 reads KGHSH; CDR2 reads LQKENI. CDR3 coding DNA: TGTGCCAGCTCAGCGACAGGGATCCAAGAGACCCAGTACTTC. Translating gives CASSATGIQETQYF.

V usage is TRBV5-4 and J usage is TRBJ2-5; 10 positions match TRBD1. The CDR3 consists of 15 residues. J lost 5 bases, V lost 4 bases, and 8 bases had no gene match. The germline V gene has CDR1 SGHNT and CDR2 YYREEE (reference sequence). The CDR3 protein is CASSRGQGLEETQYF. The CDR3 nucleotides are TGTGCCAGCAGCAGGGGACAGGGGCTCGAGGAGACCCAGTACTTC.

The V and J genes are TRBV19 and TRBJ1-5, with TRBD1 matching over 9 bases. This CDR3 is 16 amino acids long. Germline CDR1 is LNHDA and CDR2 is SQIVND (reference sequence). J lost 5 bases, V lost 1 base, and 6 bases had no gene match. The CDR3 bases are TGTGCCAGTAGTATAGTACAGGGGGCATCCGATCAGCCCCAGCATTTT. This codes for CASSIVQGASDQPQHF.

In regard to this clone: A read error may produce the germline difference seen at one junction end. This chain uses TRBV3-1 (or the pseudogene TRBV3-2) with TRBJ2-5, with D maybe TRBD2 (7 bases). Germline CDR1 and CDR2: LGHDT and YNNKEL (reference sequence). The CDR3 contains 14 residues. The CDR3 sequence is CASSQGPGRGAVDF. The DNA for the CDR3 is TGTGCCAGCAGCCAAGGCCCGGGACGGGGGGCGGTGGACTTC.

The V and J genes are TRBV7-9 and TRBJ1-5; no firm D call. The CDR3 runs to 17 residues. Germline V gives CDR1 SEHNR, CDR2 FQNEAQ (reference sequence). V lost 1 base, J lost 0 bases, and 13 bases lay in between. The CDR3 nucleotides are TGTGCCAGCAGCTTAGGTTTAGGCGGGGATAGCAATCAGCCCCAGCATTTT. Translation gives CASSLGLGGDSNQPQHF. The full variable domain, rest sourced from reference TRBV7-9 and TRBJ1-5, is DTGVSQNPRHKITKRGQNVTFRCDPISEHNRLYWYRQTLGQGPEFLTYFQNEAQLEKSRLLSDRFSAERPKGSFSTLEIQRTEQGDSAMYLCASSLGLGGDSNQPQHFGDGTRLSIL.

The chain recombines TRBV5-1 with TRBJ1-1, with 9 bases aligning to TRBD1. The CDR3 runs 16 residues. The germline V gene has CDR1 SGHRS and CDR2 YFSETQ. Trimming took 4 bases from V and 4 from J; bases not matched to a gene: 11. The CDR3 DNA reads as TGCGCCAGCAGCGGTAACAGGGGGCTTGTCTTCACTGAAGCTTTCTTT. Amino acid sequence: CASSGNRGLVFTEAFF.

A single count supports this clone. The V call is TRBV7-2, the J call TRBJ1-2; D is unresolved. This CDR3 contains 16 residues. Trimming left V 0 bases short and J 0 bases short, with 11 bases between. Germline CDR1 SGHTA, CDR2 FQGNSA. The CDR3 loop reads CASSLAIGPANYGYTF. Here the CDR3 DNA reads TGTGCCAGCAGCTTAGCTATCGGTCCGGCTAACTATGGCTACACCTTC.

This chain uses TRBV2 with TRBJ1-3; a weak D match, TRBD1 (5 bases). Deletions cut 3 bases from V and 4 bases from J, with 10 bases between. This CDR3 region has 14 residues. Looked up from germline, CDR1 is SNHLY and CDR2 is FYNNEI. DNA of the CDR3: TGTGCCAGCAGTGACCTGACAGTAGGAAACACCATATATTTT. As protein: CASSDLTVGNTIYF.

The chain joins TRBV30 to TRBJ2-5, with 16 bases aligning to TRBD2. Germline assignment: CDR1 GTSNPN and CDR2 SVGIG (reference sequence). There are 14 residues in the CDR3. The J segment lost 4 bases and the V segment lost 5 bases, leaving 1 base of the junction unmatched. CDR3: CAWGTSGGAETQYF. The CDR3 DNA is TGTGCCTGGGGGACTAGCGGGGGGGCAGAGACCCAGTACTTC.

V usage is TRBV5-5 and J usage is TRBJ1-2; perhaps TRBD1 as D (5 bases). This CDR3 is 15 amino acids long. Trimming pared 0 bases from V and 3 bases from J, leaving 12 bases between. Per germline, CDR1 SGHKS and CDR2 YYEKEE (reference sequence). CDR3 DNA: TGTGCCAGCAGCTTGGTAGTCAGGGCAGACTATGGCTACACCTTC. It yields the protein CASSLVVRADYGYTF.

The chain has TRBV2 and TRBJ2-1; 7 bases match TRBD1. Germline V CDR1 and CDR2: SNHLY, FYNNEI. CDR3 length: 16 amino acids. The junction had 14 bases not matched to a gene; V was cut back by 6 bases and J by 6 bases. CDR3 coding DNA: TGTGCCAGCAGACACCCAGGGGGTCCACGTCCCAATGAGCAGTTCTTC. It encodes CASRHPGGPRPNEQFF.